These T cell receptor beta chains were read from a single sample in a study of Graves' ophthalmopathy and Graves' hyperthyroidism. TCRdb itself ran the multiplex PCR reads through MiXCR, one entry per CDR3 protein. This sample has about 590,000 distinct CDR3 sequences, with under 40% found just once. Sequencing input: peripheral blood or thyroid tissue (not recorded which). These receptors all stem from an adult man with Graves' hyperthyroidism. Each CDR3 is given without its conserved first and last residue.

v_gene,CDR3aa
TRBV10-3,ASSDEFTPTKQY
TRBV2,ASNEDQGGYT
TRBV25-1,ASSDQTGWNTEAF
TRBV15,ATSLDRVGTGELF
TRBV25-1,ASSPGSLNSPLH
TRBV7-2,ASSLDRRYGYT
TRBV2,ASSPPGGFTDTQY
TRBV20-1,SAPDREERDTQY
TRBV2,ASRGGTSGKLF
TRBV4-1,ASSQTSGRYEQY
TRBV18,ASSPSPNTEAF
TRBV3-1,ASSLGGFLRTEAF
TRBV6-5,ASEAGSLLSGNTIY
TRBV29-1,SLRLQETQY
TRBV18,ASSSGVLETQY
TRBV29-1,SVRQGISSYEQY
TRBV19,ASSPYVGNTEAF
TRBV6-6,ASSFGQGEQY
TRBV28,ASSLTGQGGSPLH
TRBV29-1,SVEYSDGYT
TRBV29-1,SVDRAGGEETQY
TRBV18,ASSPPSDPRTQY
TRBV4-1,ASSQGTGAYGYT
TRBV4-1,ASSQAFINTEAF
TRBV11-2,ASSGGGETQY
TRBV7-8,ASSPGAGTGNGYT
TRBV7-8,ASPHPGLEGSYEQY
TRBV12-3/TRBV12-4,ASSEGTGSPPLH
TRBV2,ASMGTASNYGYT
TRBV5-1,ASSLRQGSGSSYNSPLH
TRBV10-3,ASSFVPGPYNSPLH
TRBV6-6,ASSSPGQGIDEQY
TRBV24-1,ATSDWAEETQY
TRBV7-9,ASSLVYSALGGQGARLGKDTQY
TRBV5-4,ASHPAKQGANGYT
TRBV28,ASSLMSGYT
TRBV19,ASSPSSGPGANVLT
TRBV7-3,ASSLALGGTDTQY
TRBV20-1,SAREYGTGNTEAF
TRBV14,ASSQDFFGDTQY
TRBV9,ASSVGQGTDTQY